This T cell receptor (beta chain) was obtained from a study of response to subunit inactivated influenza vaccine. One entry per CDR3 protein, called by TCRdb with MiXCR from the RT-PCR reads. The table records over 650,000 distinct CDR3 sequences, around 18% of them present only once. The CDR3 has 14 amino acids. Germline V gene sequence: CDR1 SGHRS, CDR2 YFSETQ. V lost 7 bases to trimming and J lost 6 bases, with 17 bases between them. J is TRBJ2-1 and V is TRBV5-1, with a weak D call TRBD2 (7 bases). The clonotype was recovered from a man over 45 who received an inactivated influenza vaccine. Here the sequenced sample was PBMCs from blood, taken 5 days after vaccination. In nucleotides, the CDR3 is TGCGCCAGCTCTGCACGGGGGGCCTCCAATGAGCAGTTCTTC. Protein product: CASSARGASNEQFF.